This T cell receptor (beta chain) originates from a study of T-cell memory formation after mild COVID-19. This clonotype was counted only a few times. As yet, its antigen is unknown. Study-level points and caveats: Later expanders leaned CD4+, whereas day 15 to 85 contracting clones were balanced CD4/CD8.

From 5'RACE with constant-segment primers came TCR alpha and TCR beta cDNA libraries that carried sample barcodes and UMIs. A single record per CDR3 protein comes from TCRdb applying MiXCR to the 5' RACE reads. This table holds hundreds of thousands of distinct CDR3 sequences, 20% found once. The CDR3 runs 17 residues. Looked up from germline, CDR1 is SGHTA and CDR2 is FQGTGA. The trim removed 5 bases at V and 2 bases at J, leaving 12 bases unmatched. The rearrangement uses TRBV7-3 and TRBJ2-5; 9 nucleotides align to TRBD1. Sequences were obtained from PBMCs or a T cell subset sorted from them (not recorded which). The source is an adult woman who had mild COVID-19 (a few samples of this study predate the infection). Cell type and time point are not known. CDR3 in DNA: TGTGCCAGCAGCCACAGACAGGGGGGGAGGGATCAAGAGACCCAGTACTTC. Amino acids: CASSHRQGGRDQETQYF.